The 18 T cell receptor beta chains below all came from one sample that was sequenced in a study of vaccination effects on CD4 cells after COVID-19. The assay was immunoSEQ multiplex PCR, and TCRdb's table has in-frame clones only and misses some. The sample has about 63,000 clones; around three quarters are singletons. Antigens for these TCRs are unknown. ViraFEST expansion of antigen-specific CD4+ T cells with viral peptide pools preceded sequencing. Subsequent to a culture period of more than 9 days, CD4+ T cells were isolated. Vaccine recipients, nucleocapsid antibody negative, had no prior SARS-CoV-2 infection. Source: CD4+ T cells from PBMCs cultured with HCoV-OC43 spike peptides, taken before COVID-19 vaccination. Sample subset: HCoV-OC43 spike overlapping peptide pool stimulation. The receptors here all came from a human donor who received a COVID-19 vaccine.

This sequence joins TRBV30 and TRBJ2-1; 7 nucleotides line up with TRBD1. The CDR3 contains 17 residues. Looked up from germline, CDR1 is GTSNPN and CDR2 is SVGIG (reference sequence). V gave up 3 bases and J gave up 8 bases; unmatched junction bases: 19. CDR3 sequence: CAWSRSRVGQTYDEQFF. DNA for the CDR3: TGTGCCTGGAGCCGATCCAGGGTGGGACAGACTTACGATGAGCAGTTCTTC.

V gene TRBV24-1 combines with J gene TRBJ2-5; 8 positions agree with TRBD1. The length of the CDR3 is 15 residues. Germline CDR1 KGHDR, CDR2 SFDVKD. With 3 bases clipped from V and 4 bases from J, the junction kept 6 bases outside the gene matches. For the CDR3, the DNA is TGTGCCACCAGTGATCCAGGGGGCGGAGGAGAGACCCAGTACTTC. Translating it yields CATSDPGGGGETQYF.

CDR3 sequence reads: CANQRQGAAGETQYF. CDR3 DNA: TGTGCCAACCAGAGACAGGGGGCGGCAGGGGAGACCCAGTACTTC. This sequence joins TRBV2 and TRBJ2-5; 10 bases are shared with TRBD1. CDR1 and CDR2 (germline): SNHLY, FYNNEI. The CDR3 covers 15 residues. V trimming: 10 bases; J trimming: 5 bases; junction bases outside the gene matches: 13.

This clone was seen just once. This rearrangement joins TRBV4-1 to TRBJ1-3, with 9 bases that match TRBD1. The CDR3 is 13 amino acids. Unmatched junction bases numbered 7, after V lost 6 bases and J lost 10 bases. CDR1 MGHRA and CDR2 YSYEKL come from the germline V gene. The CDR3 spells CASRVQGAGTIYF. CDR3 nucleotide sequence: TGCGCCAGCAGGGTACAGGGGGCCGGGACCATATATTTT.

This rearrangement joins TRBV19 to TRBJ2-3; D not certain. The CDR3 has 14 amino acids. The V gene lost 3 bases and the J gene lost 4 bases, with 11 bases spanning the gap. Germline V gene data show CDR1 as LNHDA and CDR2 as SQIVND (reference sequence). CDR3 sequence reads: CASSMLTSADTQYF. In DNA form, the CDR3 reads TGTGCCAGTAGTATGCTCACGTCGGCAGATACGCAGTATTTT.

This chain joins TRBV4-1 and TRBJ2-3, with 12 bases aligning to TRBD1. The V and J ends lost 1 base and 8 bases, in that order; junction bases with no gene match: 10. Germline lookup yields CDR1 MGHRA and CDR2 YSYEKL. CDR3 length equals 17 residues. The DNA of the CDR3 is TGCGCCAGCAGCCAAGTGATTTTGGGACAGGGGGCTCGTACGCAGTATTTT. Translated: CASSQVILGQGARTQYF.

The chain has TRBV5-1 and TRBJ1-2; possibly TRBD1 for D (5 bases). The CDR3 runs 13 residues. Trimming took 2 bases from V and 1 from J, leaving 6 bases between them. CDR1 and CDR2 from the germline V gene are SGHRS and YFSETQ. The DNA for the CDR3 is TGCGCCAGCAGCTTCGACAGTAACTATGGCTACACCTTC. Amino acid sequence: CASSFDSNYGYTF.

This clone was seen once. The V and J genes are TRBV19 and TRBJ2-3; D is ambiguous. V lost 6 bases to trimming and J lost 6 bases, with 13 bases between them. Germline-derived CDR1 and CDR2 are LNHDA and SQIVND (reference sequence). CDR3 length: 13 residues. The CDR3 coding sequence is TGTGCCAGTAGAAGTACCCCTGGGGATACGCAGTATTTT. Its protein is CASRSTPGDTQYF.

This clone came up once. The chain combines TRBV4-1 with TRBJ1-5; 9 bases line up with TRBD1. From germline, CDR1 is MGHRA and CDR2 YSYEKL. The J segment lost 5 bases and the V segment lost 0 bases, leaving 5 bases of the junction unmatched. The CDR3 sequence is 16 residues long. CDR3 residues: CASSQEEGTGYQPQHF. The CDR3 DNA is TGCGCCAGCAGCCAAGAGGAGGGGACAGGGTATCAGCCCCAGCATTTT.

This clone came up a few times. This chain uses TRBV5-1 with TRBJ2-2, with TRBD2 as a possible D gene (7 bases). Germline assignment: CDR1 SGHRS and CDR2 YFSETQ. This CDR3 has 18 amino acids. Trimming removed 0 bases from V and 0 bases from J, with 15 bases in between. CDR3 sequence (DNA): TGCGCCAGCAGCTTGGATCTAGGCGGGGGCTCGAACACCGGGGAGCTGTTTTTT. Its translation: CASSLDLGGGSNTGELFF.

The chain couples TRBV11-2 to TRBJ2-3, with 10 bases lining up with TRBD1. CDR1 is SGHAT and CDR2 is FQNNGV in the germline V gene. V shed 3 bases, J shed 4 bases, and the junction held 7 bases outside the gene matches. This CDR3 contains 16 residues. The CDR3 DNA is TGTGCCAGCAGCTTCTTAGGGGACAGGGGTGCAGATACGCAGTATTTT. It yields the protein CASSFLGDRGADTQYF.

CDR3: CASSSQRGLSYNEQFF. The CDR3 nucleotides are TGTGCCAGCAGTTCTCAGCGGGGGCTCTCCTACAATGAGCAGTTCTTC. The chain combines TRBV6-4 with TRBJ2-1; 8 bases are shared with TRBD2. Losses at the gene ends were 5 bases for V and 0 bases for J; bases not matched to a gene: 6. The CDR3 has 16 residues. Germline V gene lookup returns CDR1 MRHNA and CDR2 SNTAGT.

Here the CDR3 DNA reads TGTGCCAGCAGCCACAGGGGACTAGCCAAAAACATTCAGTACTTC. Protein sequence: CASSHRGLAKNIQYF. The chain recombines TRBV6-2 or TRBV6-3 with TRBJ2-4, with TRBD1 as a possible D gene (7 bases). The CDR3 has 15 amino acids. Germline loops: CDR1 MNHEY, CDR2 SVGEGT. The germline V and J ends were trimmed by 6 bases and 0 bases, with 12 bases remaining between them.

This clone was seen a handful of times. The chain employs TRBV5-6 and TRBJ1-2; 11 nucleotides agree with TRBD1. J lost 7 bases, V lost 2 bases, and 7 bases had no gene match. The CDR3 extends over 15 amino acids. The V gene's germline CDR1 is SGHDT and CDR2 YYEEEE. CDR3 bases: TGTGCCAGCAGCTTCCTCGGACAGGGGGCAATTGGCTACACCTTC. Translating it yields CASSFLGQGAIGYTF.

In this sample, this clone turned up a few times. V is TRBV6-5 and J is TRBJ1-5; TRBD1 matches 9 bases. This CDR3 region has 14 residues. The germline CDR1 and CDR2 sequences are MNHEY and SVGAGI. The V and J ends lost 6 bases and 5 bases, in that order; junction bases with no gene match: 5. The CDR3: CASSRDRADQPQHF. CDR3 bases: TGTGCCAGCAGCCGGGACAGGGCCGATCAGCCCCAGCATTTT.

The V gene is TRBV2, the J gene TRBJ1-1; D might be TRBD1 (5 bases). Germline V gives CDR1 SNHLY, CDR2 FYNNEI. CDR3 length: 15 residues. V was cut by 5 bases and J by 3 bases, with 16 bases left in between. The CDR3 region has the DNA TGTGCCAGCAGTAAGCCGCAGGGAGATTACACTGAAGCTTTCTTT. This translates into CASSKPQGDYTEAFF.

The CDR3 DNA is TGTGCCAGCAGCGTAGACCAGGGGCCCTATAATTCACCCCTCCACTTT. This codes for CASSVDQGPYNSPLHF. The rearrangement uses TRBV9 and TRBJ1-6; weak D call: TRBD1 (6 bases). The germline V and J ends were trimmed by 0 bases and 2 bases, with 9 bases remaining between them. The CDR3 is made up of 16 amino acids. Germline V lookup: CDR1 SGDLS, CDR2 YYNGEE.

This clone was recorded only once. V and J are TRBV6-5 and TRBJ2-5; 7 nucleotides agree with TRBD2. V was pared by 6 bases and J by 1 base, with 5 bases of the junction left unmatched. In germline, CDR1 is MNHEY, CDR2 SVGAGI. The CDR3 has 14 amino acids. The CDR3 bases are TGTGCCAGCAGAATGACTAGCCTCCAAGAGACCCAGTACTTC. Protein sequence: CASRMTSLQETQYF.